This TCR beta chain emerged from a study of Graves' ophthalmopathy and Graves' hyperthyroidism. Clinicians diagnosed using symptoms, serum thyroxine, TRAb, thyroid ultrasound and orbital computed tomography. As the template, RNA transcripts were used to amplify TCR beta CDR3 regions. HTBI-primed RT-PCR formed the first round, and a multiplex PCR formed the second. TCRdb reprocessed the multiplex PCR reads via MiXCR and lists one record per CDR3 protein. The sample yields 900,000 to 1,200,000 distinct CDR3 sequences, 35% to 45% seen once. This clonotype was observed many times. Its specificity is unknown. Overall study findings and caveats: The model predicted ophthalmopathy progression with about 69% sensitivity and approximately 72% specificity.

Material for sequencing was peripheral blood or thyroid tissue (not recorded which). This TCR derives from an adult man with Graves' hyperthyroidism.

CDR3 coding DNA: TGTGCCAGCAGTTACCCGAACACCGGGGAGCTGTTTTTT. It yields the protein CASSYPNTGELFF. The V and J genes are TRBV6-2 or TRBV6-3 and TRBJ2-2; D remains unclear. V gave up 2 bases and J gave up 0 bases, with 1 base separating them. CDR3 length: 13 residues. Germline V gene sequence: CDR1 MNHEY, CDR2 SVGEGT.